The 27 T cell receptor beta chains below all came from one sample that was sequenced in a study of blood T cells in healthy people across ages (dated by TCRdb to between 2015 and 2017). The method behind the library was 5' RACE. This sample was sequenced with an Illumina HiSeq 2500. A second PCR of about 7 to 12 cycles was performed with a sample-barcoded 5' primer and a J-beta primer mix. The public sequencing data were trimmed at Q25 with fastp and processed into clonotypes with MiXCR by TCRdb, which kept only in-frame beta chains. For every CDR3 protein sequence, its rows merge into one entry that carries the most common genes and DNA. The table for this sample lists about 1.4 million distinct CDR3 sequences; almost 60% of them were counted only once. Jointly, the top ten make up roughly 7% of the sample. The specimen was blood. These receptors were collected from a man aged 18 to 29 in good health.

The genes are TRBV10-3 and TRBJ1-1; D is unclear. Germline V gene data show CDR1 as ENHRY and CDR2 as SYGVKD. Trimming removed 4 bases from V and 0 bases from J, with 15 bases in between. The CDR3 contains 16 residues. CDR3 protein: CAISGLPEQLNTEAFF. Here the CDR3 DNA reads TGTGCCATCAGTGGCCTCCCGGAACAGCTGAACACTGAAGCTTTCTTT.

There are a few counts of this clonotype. The CDR3 DNA reads as TGTGCCAGCACCCGCCGACAGTACAATGAGCAGTTCTTC. Its protein is CASTRRQYNEQFF. The rearrangement joins TRBV6-5 to TRBJ2-1, with D possibly being TRBD1 (5 bases). The CDR3 totals 13 residues. The germline gives CDR1 MNHEY, CDR2 SVGAGI. V was trimmed by 7 bases and J by 4 bases, leaving 11 bases between them.

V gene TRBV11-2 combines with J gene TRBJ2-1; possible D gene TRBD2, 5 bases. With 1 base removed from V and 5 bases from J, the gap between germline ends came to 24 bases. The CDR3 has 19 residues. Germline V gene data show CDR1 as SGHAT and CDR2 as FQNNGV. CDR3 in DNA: TGTGCCAGCAGCTTAGTGCCAGCAGCGGCAGCTCAGTCCAACAATGAGCAGTTCTTC. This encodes CASSLVPAAAAQSNNEQFF.

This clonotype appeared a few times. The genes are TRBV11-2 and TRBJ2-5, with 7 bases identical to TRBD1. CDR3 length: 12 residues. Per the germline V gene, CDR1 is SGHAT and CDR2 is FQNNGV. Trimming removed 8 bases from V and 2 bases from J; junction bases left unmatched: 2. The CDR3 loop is CASEGQQETQYF. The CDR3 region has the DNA TGTGCCAGCGAGGGACAGCAAGAGACCCAGTACTTC.

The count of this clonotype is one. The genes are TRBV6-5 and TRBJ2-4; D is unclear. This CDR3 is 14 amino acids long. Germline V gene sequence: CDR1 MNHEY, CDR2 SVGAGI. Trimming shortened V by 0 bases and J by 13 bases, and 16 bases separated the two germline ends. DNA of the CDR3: TGTGCCAGCAGTTACTCAAATTTCCCGGATGAGCAGTACTTC. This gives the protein CASSYSNFPDEQYF.

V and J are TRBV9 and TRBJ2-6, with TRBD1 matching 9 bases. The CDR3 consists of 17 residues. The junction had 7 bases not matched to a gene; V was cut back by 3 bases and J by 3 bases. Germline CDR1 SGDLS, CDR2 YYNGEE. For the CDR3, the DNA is TGTGCCAGCAGCGGGACCGGGACAGGGTTTGGGGCCAACGTCCTGACTTTC. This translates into CASSGTGTGFGANVLTF.

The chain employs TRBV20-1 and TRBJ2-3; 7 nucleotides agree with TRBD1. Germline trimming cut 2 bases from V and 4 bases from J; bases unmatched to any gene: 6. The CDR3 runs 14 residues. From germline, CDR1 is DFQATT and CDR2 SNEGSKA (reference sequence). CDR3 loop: CSARSRTGSDTQYF. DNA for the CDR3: TGCAGTGCTAGATCCAGGACAGGCTCAGATACGCAGTATTTT.

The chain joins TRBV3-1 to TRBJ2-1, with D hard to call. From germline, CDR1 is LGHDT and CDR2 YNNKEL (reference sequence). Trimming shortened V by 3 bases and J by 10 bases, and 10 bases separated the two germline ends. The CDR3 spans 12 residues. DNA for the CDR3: TGTGCCAGCAGCCAGGGCTACCTCGAGCAGTTCTTC. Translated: CASSQGYLEQFF.

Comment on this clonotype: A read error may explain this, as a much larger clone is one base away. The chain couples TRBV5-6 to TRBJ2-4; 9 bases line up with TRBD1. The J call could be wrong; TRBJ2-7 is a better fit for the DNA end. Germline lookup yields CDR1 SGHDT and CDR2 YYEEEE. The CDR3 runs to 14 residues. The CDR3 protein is CASSFGQGTHEQYF. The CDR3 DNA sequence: TGTGCCAGCAGCTTCGGACAGGGGACCCACGAGCAGTACTTC.

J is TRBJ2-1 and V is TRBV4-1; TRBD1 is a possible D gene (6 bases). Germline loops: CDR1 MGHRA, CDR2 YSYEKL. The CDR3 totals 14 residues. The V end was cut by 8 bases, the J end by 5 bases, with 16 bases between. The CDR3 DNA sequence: TGCGCCAGCGCCCGGCAGGGGTCTAACAATGAGCAGTTCTTC. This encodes CASARQGSNNEQFF.

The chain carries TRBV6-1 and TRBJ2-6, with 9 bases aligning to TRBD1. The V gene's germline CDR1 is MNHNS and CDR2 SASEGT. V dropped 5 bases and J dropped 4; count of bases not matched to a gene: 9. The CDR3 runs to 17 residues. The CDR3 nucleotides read TGTGCCAGCAGTAGTACAGGGGGCGGGGTCGGGGCCAACGTCCTGACTTTC. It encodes CASSSTGGGVGANVLTF.

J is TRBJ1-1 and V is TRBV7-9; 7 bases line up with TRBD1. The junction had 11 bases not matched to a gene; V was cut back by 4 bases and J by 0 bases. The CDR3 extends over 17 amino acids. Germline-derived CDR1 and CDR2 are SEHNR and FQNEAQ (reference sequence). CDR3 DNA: TGTGCCAGCAGCTCCTACGGGACAGACTTCATGAACACTGAAGCTTTCTTT. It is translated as CASSSYGTDFMNTEAFF.

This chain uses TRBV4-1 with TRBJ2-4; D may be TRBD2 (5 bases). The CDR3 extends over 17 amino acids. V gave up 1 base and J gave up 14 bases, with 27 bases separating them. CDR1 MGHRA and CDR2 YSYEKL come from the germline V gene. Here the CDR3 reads CASSQVLSGRQAFREYF. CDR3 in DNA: TGCGCCAGCAGCCAAGTCCTGAGCGGACGACAAGCCTTTAGGGAGTACTTC.

CDR3 bases: TGCAGCGTTGTGGGGACAGGGGTAACAGATACGCAGTATTTT. Its translation: CSVVGTGVTDTQYF. This chain joins TRBV29-1 and TRBJ2-3, with 10 nucleotides matching TRBD1. J lost 3 bases, V lost 4 bases, and 4 bases had no gene match. CDR3 size: 14 residues. In germline, CDR1 is SQVTM, CDR2 ANQGSEA.

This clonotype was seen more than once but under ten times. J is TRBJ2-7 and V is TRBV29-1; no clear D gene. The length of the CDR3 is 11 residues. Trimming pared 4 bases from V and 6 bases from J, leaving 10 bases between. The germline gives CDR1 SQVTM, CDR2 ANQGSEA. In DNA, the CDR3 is TGCAGCGTTGTTGCAGGCGTCGAGCAGTACTTC. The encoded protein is CSVVAGVEQYF.

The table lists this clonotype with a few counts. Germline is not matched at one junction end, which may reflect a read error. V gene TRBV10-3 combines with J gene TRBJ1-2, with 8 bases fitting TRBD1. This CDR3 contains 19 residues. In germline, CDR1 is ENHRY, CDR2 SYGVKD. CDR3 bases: TGTGCCGTCAGTGACAGAGGGGACAGGCTGCTCTTCCCTAACTATGGCTACACCTTC. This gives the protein CAVSDRGDRLLFPNYGYTF.

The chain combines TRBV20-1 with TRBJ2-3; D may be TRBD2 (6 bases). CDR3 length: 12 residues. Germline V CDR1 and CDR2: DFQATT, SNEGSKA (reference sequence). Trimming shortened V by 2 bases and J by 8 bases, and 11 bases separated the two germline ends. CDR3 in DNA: TGCAGTGCTAGACGACAGCGGGTTACGCAGTATTTT. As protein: CSARRQRVTQYF.

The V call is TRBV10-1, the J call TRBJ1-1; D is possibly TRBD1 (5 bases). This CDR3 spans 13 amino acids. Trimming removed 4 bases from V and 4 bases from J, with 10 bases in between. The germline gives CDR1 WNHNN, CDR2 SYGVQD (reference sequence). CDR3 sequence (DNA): TGCGCCAGCAGTGCCCCAGACAGCACTGAAGCTTTCTTT. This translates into CASSAPDSTEAFF.

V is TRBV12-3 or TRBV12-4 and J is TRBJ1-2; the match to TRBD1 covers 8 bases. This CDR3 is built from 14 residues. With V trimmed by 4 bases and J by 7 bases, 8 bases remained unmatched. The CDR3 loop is CASSSRQGIVGYTF. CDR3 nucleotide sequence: TGTGCCAGCAGTTCTCGACAGGGGATAGTTGGCTACACCTTC.

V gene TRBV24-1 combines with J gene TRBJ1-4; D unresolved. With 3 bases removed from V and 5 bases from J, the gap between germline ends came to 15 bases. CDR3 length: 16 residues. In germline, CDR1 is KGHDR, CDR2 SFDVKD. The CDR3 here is CATSDASSAGNEKLFF. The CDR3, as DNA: TGTGCCACCAGTGATGCTTCAAGTGCGGGGAATGAAAAACTGTTTTTT.

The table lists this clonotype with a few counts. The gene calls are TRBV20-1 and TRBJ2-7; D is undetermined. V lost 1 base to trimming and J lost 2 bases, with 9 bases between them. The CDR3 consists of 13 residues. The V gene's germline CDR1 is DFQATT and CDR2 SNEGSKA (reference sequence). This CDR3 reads CSARVGSTYEQYF. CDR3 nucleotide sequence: TGCAGTGCTAGAGTGGGCAGTACCTACGAGCAGTACTTC.

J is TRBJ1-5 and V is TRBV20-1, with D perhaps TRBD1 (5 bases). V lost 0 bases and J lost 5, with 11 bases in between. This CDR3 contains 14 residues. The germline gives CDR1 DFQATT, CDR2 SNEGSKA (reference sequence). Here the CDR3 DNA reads TGCAGTGCTAGAGACAGGGCCCCCGATCAGCCCCAGCATTTT. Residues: CSARDRAPDQPQHF.

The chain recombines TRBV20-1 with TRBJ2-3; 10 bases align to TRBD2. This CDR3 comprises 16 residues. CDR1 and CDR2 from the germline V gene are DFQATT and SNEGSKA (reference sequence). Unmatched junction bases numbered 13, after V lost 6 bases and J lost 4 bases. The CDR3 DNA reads TGCAGTGCCCCTCCCCCGCTAGCGGGAGATTCAGATACGCAGTATTTT. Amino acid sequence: CSAPPPLAGDSDTQYF.

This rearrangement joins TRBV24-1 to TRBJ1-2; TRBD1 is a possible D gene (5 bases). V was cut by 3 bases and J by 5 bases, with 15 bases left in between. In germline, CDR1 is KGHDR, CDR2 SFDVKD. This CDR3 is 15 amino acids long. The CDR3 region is CATSDGRDSGYGYTF. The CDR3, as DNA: TGTGCCACCAGTGATGGCCGGGACTCGGGGTATGGCTACACCTTC.

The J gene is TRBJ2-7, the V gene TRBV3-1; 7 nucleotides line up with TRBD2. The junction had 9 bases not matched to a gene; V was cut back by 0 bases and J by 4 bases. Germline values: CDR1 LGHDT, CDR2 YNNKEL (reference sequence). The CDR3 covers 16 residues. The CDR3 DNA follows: TGTGCCAGCAGCCAAGATGTAGGCGGGAGTGCTTACGAGCAGTACTTC. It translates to CASSQDVGGSAYEQYF.

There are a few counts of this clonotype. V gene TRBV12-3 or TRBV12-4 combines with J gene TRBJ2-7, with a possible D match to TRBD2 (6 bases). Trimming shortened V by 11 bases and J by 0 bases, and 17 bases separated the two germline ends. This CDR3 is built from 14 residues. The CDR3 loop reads CASQRAGSSYEQYF. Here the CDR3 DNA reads TGTGCCTCCCAAAGGGCGGGAAGCTCCTACGAGCAGTACTTC.

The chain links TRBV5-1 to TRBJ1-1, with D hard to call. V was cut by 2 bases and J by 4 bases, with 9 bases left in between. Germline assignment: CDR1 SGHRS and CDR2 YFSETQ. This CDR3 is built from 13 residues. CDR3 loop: CASSFHVGTEAFF. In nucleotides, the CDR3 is TGCGCCAGCAGCTTTCACGTAGGCACTGAAGCTTTCTTT.